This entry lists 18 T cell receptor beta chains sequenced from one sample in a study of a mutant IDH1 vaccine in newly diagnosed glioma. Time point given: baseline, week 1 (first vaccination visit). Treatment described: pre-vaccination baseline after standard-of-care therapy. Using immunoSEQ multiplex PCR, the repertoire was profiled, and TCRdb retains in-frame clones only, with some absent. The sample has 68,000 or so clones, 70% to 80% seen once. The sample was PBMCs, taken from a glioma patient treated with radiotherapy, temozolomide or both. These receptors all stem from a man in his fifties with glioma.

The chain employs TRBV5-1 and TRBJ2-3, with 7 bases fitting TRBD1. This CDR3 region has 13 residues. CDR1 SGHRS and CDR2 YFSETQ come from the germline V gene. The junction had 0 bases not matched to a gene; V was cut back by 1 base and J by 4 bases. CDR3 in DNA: TGCGCCAGCAGCTTGACAGGGGCAGATACGCAGTATTTT. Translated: CASSLTGADTQYF.

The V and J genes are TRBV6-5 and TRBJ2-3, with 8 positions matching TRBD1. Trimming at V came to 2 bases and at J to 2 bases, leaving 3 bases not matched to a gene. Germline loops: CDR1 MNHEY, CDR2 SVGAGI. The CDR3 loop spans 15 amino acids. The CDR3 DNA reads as TGTGCCAGCAGTTACACAGGGGGGATCACAGATACGCAGTATTTT. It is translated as CASSYTGGITDTQYF.

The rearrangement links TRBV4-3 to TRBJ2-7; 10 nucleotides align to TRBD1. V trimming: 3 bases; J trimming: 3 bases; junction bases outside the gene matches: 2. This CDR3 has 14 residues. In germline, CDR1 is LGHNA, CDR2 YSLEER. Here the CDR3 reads CASSQGTGDYEQYF. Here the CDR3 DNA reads TGCGCCAGCAGCCAGGGGACAGGGGACTACGAGCAGTACTTC.

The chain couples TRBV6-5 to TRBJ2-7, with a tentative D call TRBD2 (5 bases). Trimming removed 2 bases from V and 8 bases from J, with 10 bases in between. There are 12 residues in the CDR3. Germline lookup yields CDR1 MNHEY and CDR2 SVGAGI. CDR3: CASSYLRGQQYF. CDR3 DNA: TGTGCCAGCAGTTACCTTCGAGGGCAGCAGTACTTC.

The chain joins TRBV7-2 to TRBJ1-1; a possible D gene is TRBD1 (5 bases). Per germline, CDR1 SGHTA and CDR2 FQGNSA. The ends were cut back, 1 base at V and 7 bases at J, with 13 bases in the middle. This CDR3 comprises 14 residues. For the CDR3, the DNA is TGTGCCAGCAGCTTAGACCTTGGGGGGATTGAAGCTTTCTTT. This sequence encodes CASSLDLGGIEAFF.

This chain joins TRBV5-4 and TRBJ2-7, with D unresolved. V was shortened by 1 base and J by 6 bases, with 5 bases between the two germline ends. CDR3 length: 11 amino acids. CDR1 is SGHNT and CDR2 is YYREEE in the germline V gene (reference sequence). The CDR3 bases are TGTGCCAGCAGCTTGTATGGCGAGCAGTACTTC. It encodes CASSLYGEQYF.

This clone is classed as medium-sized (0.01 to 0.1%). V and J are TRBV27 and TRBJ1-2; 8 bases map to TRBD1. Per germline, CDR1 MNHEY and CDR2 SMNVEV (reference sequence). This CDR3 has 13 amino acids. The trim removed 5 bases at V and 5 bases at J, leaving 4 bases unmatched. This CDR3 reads CASSPQGGYGYTF. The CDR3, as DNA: TGTGCCAGCAGTCCACAGGGGGGATATGGCTACACCTTC.

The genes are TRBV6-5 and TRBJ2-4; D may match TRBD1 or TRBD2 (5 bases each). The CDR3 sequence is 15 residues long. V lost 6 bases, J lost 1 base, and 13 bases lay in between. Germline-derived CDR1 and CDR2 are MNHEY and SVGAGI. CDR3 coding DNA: TGTGCCAGCAGCCACTTGGGACGGGCCAAAAACATTCAGTACTTC. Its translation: CASSHLGRAKNIQYF.

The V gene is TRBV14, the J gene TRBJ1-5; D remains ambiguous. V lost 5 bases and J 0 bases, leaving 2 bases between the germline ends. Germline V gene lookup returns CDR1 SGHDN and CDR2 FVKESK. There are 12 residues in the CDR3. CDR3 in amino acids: CASSGSNQPQHF. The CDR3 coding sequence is TGTGCCAGCAGCGGTAGCAATCAGCCCCAGCATTTT.

The CDR3 region is CASSVSGGGDEAFF. The CDR3 coding sequence is TGCGCCAGCAGCGTGTCAGGCGGAGGGGATGAAGCTTTCTTT. The rearrangement uses TRBV5-1 and TRBJ1-1, with a tentative D call TRBD1 (5 bases). CDR1 and CDR2 (germline): SGHRS, YFSETQ. The CDR3 loop spans 14 amino acids. V lost 4 bases and J lost 7, with 17 bases in between.

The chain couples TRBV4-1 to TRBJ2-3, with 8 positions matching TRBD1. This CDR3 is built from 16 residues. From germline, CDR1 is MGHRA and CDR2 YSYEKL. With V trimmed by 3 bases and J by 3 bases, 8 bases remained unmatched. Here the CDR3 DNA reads TGCGCCAGCAGCCACGGGAGACAGGGGACGACAGATACGCAGTATTTT. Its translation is CASSHGRQGTTDTQYF.

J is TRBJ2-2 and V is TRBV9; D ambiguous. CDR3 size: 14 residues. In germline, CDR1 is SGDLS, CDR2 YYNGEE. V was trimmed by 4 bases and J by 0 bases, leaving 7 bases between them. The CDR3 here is CASSPTTNTGELFF. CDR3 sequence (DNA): TGTGCCAGCAGCCCGACCACGAACACCGGGGAGCTGTTTTTT. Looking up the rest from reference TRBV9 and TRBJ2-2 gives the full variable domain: DSGVTQTPKHLITATGQRVTLRCSPRSGDLSVYWYQQSLDQGLQFLIQYYNGEERAKGNILERFSAQQFPDLHSELNLSSLELGDSALYFCASSPTTNTGELFFGEGSRLTVL.

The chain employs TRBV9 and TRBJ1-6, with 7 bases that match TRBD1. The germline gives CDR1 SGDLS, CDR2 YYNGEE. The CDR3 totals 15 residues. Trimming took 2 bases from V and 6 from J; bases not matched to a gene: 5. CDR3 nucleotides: TGTGCCAGCAGCGTGGAGGGGGCCTCTAATTCACCCCTCCACTTT. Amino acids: CASSVEGASNSPLHF.

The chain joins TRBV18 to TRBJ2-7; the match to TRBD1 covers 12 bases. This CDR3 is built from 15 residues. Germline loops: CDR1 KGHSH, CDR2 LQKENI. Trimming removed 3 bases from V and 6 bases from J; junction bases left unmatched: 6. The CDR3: CASSPPGQGAGEQYF. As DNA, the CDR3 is TGTGCCAGCTCACCCCCGGGACAGGGGGCTGGCGAGCAGTACTTC.

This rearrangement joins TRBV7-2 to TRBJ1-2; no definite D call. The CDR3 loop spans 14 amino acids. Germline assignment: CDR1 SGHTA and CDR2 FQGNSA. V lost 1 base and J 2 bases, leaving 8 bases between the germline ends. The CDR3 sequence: CASSLEVLNYGYTF. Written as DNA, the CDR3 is TGTGCCAGCAGCTTAGAAGTACTCAACTATGGCTACACCTTC.

The CDR3 nucleotides are TGTGCCAGCAACCCGGACAGGGAAAGAAGAGGGGATCAGCCCCAGCATTTT. Translation: CASNPDRERRGDQPQHF. V is TRBV27 and J is TRBJ1-5, with TRBD1 matching over 8 bases. Germline CDR1 is MNHEY and CDR2 is SMNVEV (reference sequence). The CDR3 totals 17 residues. V lost 7 bases, J lost 5 bases, and 16 bases stayed unmatched.

The CDR3 spells CASSVEAAGGEKLFF. The CDR3 DNA is TGTGCCAGCAGCGTAGAGGCGGCAGGGGGCGAAAAACTGTTTTTT. This chain joins TRBV9 and TRBJ1-4; the match to TRBD1 covers 8 bases. CDR3 length: 15 amino acids. In germline, CDR1 is SGDLS, CDR2 YYNGEE. Unmatched junction bases numbered 6, after V lost 0 bases and J lost 8 bases.

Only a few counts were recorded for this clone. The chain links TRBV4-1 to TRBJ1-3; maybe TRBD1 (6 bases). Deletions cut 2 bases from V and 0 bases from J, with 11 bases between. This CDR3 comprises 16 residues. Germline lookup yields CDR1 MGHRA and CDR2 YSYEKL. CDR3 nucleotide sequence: TGCGCCAGCAGCCAACCGGACAGCTTCTCTGGAAACACCATATATTTT. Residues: CASSQPDSFSGNTIYF.